This T cell receptor (beta chain) was found in a study of T cell responses to AZD1222 COVID-19 vaccine. Study-wide findings and caveats: Nearly half of spike-specific TCRs reportedly target unmutated variant regions. Vaccination with two AZD1222 doses was followed by a rise in Spike-specific TCR breadth and depth. Only a handful of AZD1222 recipients, six or seven in all, had baseline seropositivity. There were mostly white British donors and more females than males, and clonal diversity was possibly underestimated.

Some clones are missing from TCRdb's copy, which holds only in-frame ones; the method was immunoSEQ multiplex PCR. The data hold around 150,000 clones, with roughly 90% observed a single time. A word on this clone: Its antigen is not identified.

The J segment lost 5 bases and the V segment lost 0 bases, leaving 6 bases of the junction unmatched. The germline V gene has CDR1 SGHVS and CDR2 FNYEAQ. The CDR3 is made up of 15 amino acids. The sample here was peripheral blood, taken 28 days after the second AZD1222 dose. This TCR was recovered from an adult who received the AZD1222 COVID-19 vaccine. The chain employs TRBV7-6 and TRBJ1-1, with 7 positions matching TRBD1. CDR3: CASSLAQGVRTEAFF. The CDR3 DNA sequence: TGTGCCAGCAGCTTAGCGCAGGGGGTAAGGACTGAAGCTTTCTTT. Complete variable domain (other parts from reference TRBV7-6 and TRBJ1-1): GAGVSQSPRYKVTKRGQDVALRCDPISGHVSLYWYRQALGQGPEFLTYFNYEAQQDKSGLPNDRFSAERPEGSISTLTIQRTEQRDSAMYRCASSLAQGVRTEAFFGQGTRLTVV.